This T cell receptor (beta chain) was sequenced for a study of cytomegalovirus exposure and HLA in healthy donors. General study results and limits: A later analysis reportedly found that, within productive TCRs, an Asian-associated ancestry cluster had fewer N-insertions than the mean observed across the approximately 670 donors. Later analysis demonstrated an association between a missense DCLRE1C variant and TCR beta V- and J-gene trimming.

PCR primers comprised 60 Vbeta and 13 Jbeta primers. Some clones are missing from TCRdb's copy, which holds only in-frame ones; the method was immunoSEQ multiplex PCR. This table has 140,000 or so clones, roughly 10% appearing once. A remark on this clone: Its target is not known. Other DNA sequences in this specimen translate into the identical CDR3.

V lost 5 bases and J 1 base, leaving 5 bases between the germline ends. The CDR3 runs 13 residues. Per germline, CDR1 MNHEY and CDR2 SMNVEV (reference sequence). The V gene is TRBV27, the J gene TRBJ2-2; D unclear. The TCR was taken from a male donor in good health and CMV-seronegative. The sequenced material came from PBMCs. The CDR3 here is CASSPLNTGELFF. The CDR3 region has the DNA TGTGCCAGCAGTCCTCTGAACACCGGGGAGCTGTTTTTT.